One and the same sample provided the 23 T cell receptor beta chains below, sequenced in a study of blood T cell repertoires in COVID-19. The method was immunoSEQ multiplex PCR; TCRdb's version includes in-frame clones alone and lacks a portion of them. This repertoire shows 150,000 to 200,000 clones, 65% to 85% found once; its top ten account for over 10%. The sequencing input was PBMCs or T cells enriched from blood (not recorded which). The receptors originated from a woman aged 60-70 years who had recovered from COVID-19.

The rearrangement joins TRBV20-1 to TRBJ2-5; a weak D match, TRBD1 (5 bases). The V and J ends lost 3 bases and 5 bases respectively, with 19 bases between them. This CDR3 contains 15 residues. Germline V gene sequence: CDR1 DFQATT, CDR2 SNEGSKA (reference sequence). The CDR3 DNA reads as TGCAGTGCTAGTATCGTGGCAGGGTCTCCTGAGACCCAGTACTTC. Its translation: CSASIVAGSPETQYF.

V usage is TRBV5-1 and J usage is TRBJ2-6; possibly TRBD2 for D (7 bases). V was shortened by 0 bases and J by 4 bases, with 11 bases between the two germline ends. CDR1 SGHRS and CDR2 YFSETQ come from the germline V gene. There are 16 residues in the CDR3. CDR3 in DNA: TGCGCCAGCAGCTTGGGGCGGGGGCAAGGGGCCAACGTCCTGACTTTC. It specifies CASSLGRGQGANVLTF. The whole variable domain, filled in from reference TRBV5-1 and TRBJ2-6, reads KAGVTQTPRYLIKTRGQQVTLSCSPISGHRSVSWYQQTPGQGLQFLFEYFSETQRNKGNFPGRFSGRQFSNSRSEMNVSTLELGDSALYLCASSLGRGQGANVLTFGAGSRLTVL.

CDR3 DNA: TGTGCCAGCAGTAACATTGATTACGAGCAGTACTTC. Translation gives CASSNIDYEQYF. The chain links TRBV12-3 or TRBV12-4 to TRBJ2-7, with D unresolved. The V end lost 5 bases, the J end lost 4 bases, and 9 bases lay between the germline ends. CDR3 length equals 12 residues.

CDR3 nucleotides: TGTGCCACCACCAATAAGACAGGGTCAAATCAGCCCCAGCATTTT. Protein product: CATTNKTGSNQPQHF. The chain combines TRBV15 with TRBJ1-5, with TRBD1 matching over 7 bases. This CDR3 is 15 amino acids long. CDR1 is LNHNV and CDR2 is YYDKDF in the germline V gene (reference sequence). The V gene end was trimmed by 7 bases and the J gene end by 4 bases; junction bases not matched to a gene: 10.

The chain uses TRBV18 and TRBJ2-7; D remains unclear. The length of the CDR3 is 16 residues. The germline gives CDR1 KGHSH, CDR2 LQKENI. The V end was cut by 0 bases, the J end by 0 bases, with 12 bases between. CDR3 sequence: CASSPPGPTGSYEQYF. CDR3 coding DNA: TGTGCCAGCTCACCACCTGGCCCGACGGGCTCCTACGAGCAGTACTTC. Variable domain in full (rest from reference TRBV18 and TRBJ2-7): NAGVMQNPRHLVRRRGQEARLRCSPMKGHSHVYWYRQLPEEGLKFMVYLQKENIIDESGMPKERFSAEFPKEGPSILRIQQVVRGDSAAYFCASSPPGPTGSYEQYFGPGTRLTVT.

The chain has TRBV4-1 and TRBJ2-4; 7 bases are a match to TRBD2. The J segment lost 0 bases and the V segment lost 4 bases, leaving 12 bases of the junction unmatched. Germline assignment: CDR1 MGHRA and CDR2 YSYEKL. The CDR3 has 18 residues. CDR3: CASSRTIMGGIAKNIQYF. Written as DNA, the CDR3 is TGCGCCAGCAGCCGCACAATCATGGGGGGGATAGCCAAAAACATTCAGTACTTC.

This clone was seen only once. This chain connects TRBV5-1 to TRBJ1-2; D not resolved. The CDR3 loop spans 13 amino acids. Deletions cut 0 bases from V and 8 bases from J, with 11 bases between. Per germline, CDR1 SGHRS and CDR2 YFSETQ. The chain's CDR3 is CASSLDPGSGYTF. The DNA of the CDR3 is TGCGCCAGCAGCTTGGATCCCGGGAGCGGCTACACCTTC. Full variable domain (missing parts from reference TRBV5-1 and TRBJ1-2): KAGVTQTPRYLIKTRGQQVTLSCSPISGHRSVSWYQQTPGQGLQFLFEYFSETQRNKGNFPGRFSGRQFSNSRSEMNVSTLELGDSALYLCASSLDPGSGYTFGSGTRLTVV.

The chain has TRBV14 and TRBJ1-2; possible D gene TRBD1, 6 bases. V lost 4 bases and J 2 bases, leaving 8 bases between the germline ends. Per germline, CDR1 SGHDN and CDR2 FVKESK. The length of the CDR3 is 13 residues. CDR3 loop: CASSPGQNYGYTF. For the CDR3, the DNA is TGTGCCAGCAGCCCCGGACAGAACTATGGCTACACCTTC.

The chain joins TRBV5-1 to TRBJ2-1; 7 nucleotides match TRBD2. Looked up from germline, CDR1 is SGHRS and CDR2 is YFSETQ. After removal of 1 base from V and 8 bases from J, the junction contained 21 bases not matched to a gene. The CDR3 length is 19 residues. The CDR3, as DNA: TGCGCCAGCAGCTTGTATCGGTTAACCCGGGAGGATTTCGGGTATGAGCAGTTCTTC. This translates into CASSLYRLTREDFGYEQFF.

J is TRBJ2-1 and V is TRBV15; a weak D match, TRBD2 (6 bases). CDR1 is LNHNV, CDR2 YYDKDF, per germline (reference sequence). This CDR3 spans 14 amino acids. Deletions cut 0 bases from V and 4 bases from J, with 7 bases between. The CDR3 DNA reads TGTGCCACCAGCAGAGAGGCGGGATACAATGAGCAGTTCTTC. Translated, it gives CATSREAGYNEQFF.

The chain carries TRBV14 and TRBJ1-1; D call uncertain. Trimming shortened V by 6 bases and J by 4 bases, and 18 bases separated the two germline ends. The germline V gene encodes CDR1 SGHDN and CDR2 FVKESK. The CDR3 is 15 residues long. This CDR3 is CASSVTRGFGTEAFF. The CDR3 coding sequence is TGTGCCAGCAGTGTCACCAGAGGGTTCGGCACTGAAGCTTTCTTT.

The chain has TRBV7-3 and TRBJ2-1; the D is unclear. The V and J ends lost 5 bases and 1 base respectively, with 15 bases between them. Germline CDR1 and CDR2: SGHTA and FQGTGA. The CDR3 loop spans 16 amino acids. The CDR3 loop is CASSPFPTRSYNEQFF. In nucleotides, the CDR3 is TGTGCCAGCAGCCCCTTCCCTACGCGATCCTACAATGAGCAGTTCTTC.

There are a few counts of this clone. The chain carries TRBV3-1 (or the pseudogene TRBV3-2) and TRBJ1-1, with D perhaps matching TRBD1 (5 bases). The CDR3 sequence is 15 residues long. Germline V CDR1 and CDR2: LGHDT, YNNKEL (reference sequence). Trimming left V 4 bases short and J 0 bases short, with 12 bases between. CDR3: CASSRTGELNTEAFF. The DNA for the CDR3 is TGTGCCAGCAGCCGAACAGGTGAATTGAACACTGAAGCTTTCTTT.

DNA of the CDR3: TGCGCCAGCAGCTTGGCCGGAGGGGGCTCTTTCTACGAGCAGTACTTC. Translated, it gives CASSLAGGGSFYEQYF. The V call is TRBV5-1, the J call TRBJ2-7, with D maybe TRBD1 (7 bases). Germline CDR1 is SGHRS and CDR2 is YFSETQ. This CDR3 has 16 residues. V lost 0 bases, J lost 3 bases, and 16 bases lay in between.

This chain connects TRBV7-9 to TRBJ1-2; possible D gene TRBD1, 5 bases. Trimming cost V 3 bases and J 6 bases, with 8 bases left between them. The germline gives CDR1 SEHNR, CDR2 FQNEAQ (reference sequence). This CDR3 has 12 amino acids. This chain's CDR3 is CASSFEGDGYTF. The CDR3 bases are TGTGCCAGCAGCTTTGAAGGGGATGGCTACACCTTC.

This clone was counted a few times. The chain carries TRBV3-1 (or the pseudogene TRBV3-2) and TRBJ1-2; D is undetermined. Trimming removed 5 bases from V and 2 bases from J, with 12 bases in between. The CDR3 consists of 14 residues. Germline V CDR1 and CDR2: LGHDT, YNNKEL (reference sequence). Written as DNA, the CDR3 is TGTGCCAGCAGCTACCAACGGGGAAACTATGGCTACACCTTC. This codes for CASSYQRGNYGYTF.

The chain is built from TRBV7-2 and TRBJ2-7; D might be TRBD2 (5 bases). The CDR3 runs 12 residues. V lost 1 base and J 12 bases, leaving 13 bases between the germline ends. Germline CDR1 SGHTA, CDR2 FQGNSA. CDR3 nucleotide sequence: TGTGCCAGCAGCTTAGAAGAGCGGTCATGGTACTTC. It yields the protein CASSLEERSWYF.

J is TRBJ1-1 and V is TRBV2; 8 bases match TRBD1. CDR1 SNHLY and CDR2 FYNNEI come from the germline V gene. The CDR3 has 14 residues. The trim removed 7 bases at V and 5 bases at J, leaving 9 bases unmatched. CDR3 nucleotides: TGTGCCAGCACTCCAGGGGGCCTCGGGACTGAAGCTTTCTTT. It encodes CASTPGGLGTEAFF.

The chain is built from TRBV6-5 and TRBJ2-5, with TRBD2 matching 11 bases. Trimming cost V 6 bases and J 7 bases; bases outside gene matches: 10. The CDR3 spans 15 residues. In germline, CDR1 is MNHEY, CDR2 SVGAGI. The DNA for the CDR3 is TGTGCCAGCAGCGTACCTAGCGGGGGGATTGGGACCCAGTACTTC. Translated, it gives CASSVPSGGIGTQYF.

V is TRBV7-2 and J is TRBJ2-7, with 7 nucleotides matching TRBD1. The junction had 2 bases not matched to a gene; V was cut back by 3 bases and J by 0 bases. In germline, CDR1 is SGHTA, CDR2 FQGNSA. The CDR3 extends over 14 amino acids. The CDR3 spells CASSLDRSSYEQYF. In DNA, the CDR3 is TGTGCCAGCAGCTTGGACAGGAGCTCCTACGAGCAGTACTTC.

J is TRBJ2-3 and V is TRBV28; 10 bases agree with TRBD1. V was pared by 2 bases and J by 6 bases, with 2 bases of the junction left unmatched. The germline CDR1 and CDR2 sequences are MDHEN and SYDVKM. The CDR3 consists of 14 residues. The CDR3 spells CASSLGQGGDTQYF. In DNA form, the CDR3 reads TGTGCCAGCAGTTTAGGACAGGGGGGCGATACGCAGTATTTT.

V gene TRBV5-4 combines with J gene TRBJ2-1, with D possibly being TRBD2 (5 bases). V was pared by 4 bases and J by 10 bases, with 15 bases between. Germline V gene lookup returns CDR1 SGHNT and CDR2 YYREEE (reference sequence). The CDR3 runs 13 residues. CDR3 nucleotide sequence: TGTGCCAGCAGCGAATGGACGGGGAAAGAGCAGTTCTTC. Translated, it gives CASSEWTGKEQFF.

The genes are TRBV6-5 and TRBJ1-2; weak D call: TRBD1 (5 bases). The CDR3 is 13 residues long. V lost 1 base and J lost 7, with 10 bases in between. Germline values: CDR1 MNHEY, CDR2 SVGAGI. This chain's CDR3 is CASSYFRGGGYTF. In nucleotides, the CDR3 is TGTGCCAGCAGTTACTTTCGGGGGGGTGGCTACACCTTC.